These 4 T cell receptor beta chains came from one sample sequenced in a study of T cell repertoires in cytomegalovirus infection. MiXCR, applied by TCRdb to the reads, yields one record per CDR3 protein. This sample has fewer than 550,000 distinct CDR3 sequences, with about 33% found just once. Input material: PBMCs. The receptors originated from a human donor in good health (CMV status not recorded). Some clones in this sample may be carry-over from other donors' samples.

In its sample, this clonotype was seen many times. V and J are TRBV7-2 and TRBJ2-7; a weak D match, TRBD2 (5 bases). The CDR3 runs to 13 residues. Trimming stripped 5 bases from V and 7 bases from J, with 15 bases between. Germline CDR1 reads SGHTA; CDR2 reads FQGNSA. CDR3 protein: CASSPRSAGEQYF. The CDR3 nucleotides read TGTGCCAGCAGCCCTCGGTCTGCGGGTGAGCAGTACTTC.

In regard to this clonotype: The conserved phenylalanine or tryptophan is not found at the CDR3 terminus, so this likely reflects a read error. This chain connects TRBV27 to TRBJ1-6; D uncertain. CDR3 length: 16 amino acids. Germline V gene data show CDR1 as MNHEY and CDR2 as SMNVEV (reference sequence). CDR3 loop: CATSFTESSYNSPLHS. DNA for the CDR3: TGTGCCACCAGTTTCACAGAGAGCTCCTATAATTCACCCCTCCACTCT.

In its sample, this clonotype was seen a few times. The chain couples TRBV2 to TRBJ1-2, with D unresolved. Trimming pared 8 bases from V and 6 bases from J, leaving 19 bases between. The V gene's germline CDR1 is SNHLY and CDR2 FYNNEI. The CDR3 consists of 14 residues. The CDR3 spells CASSEPRPVDGYTF. The CDR3 DNA reads TGTGCCAGCTCAGAGCCAAGACCAGTAGATGGCTACACCTTC.

V and J are TRBV4-1 and TRBJ2-7; D is uncertain. This CDR3 is built from 16 residues. Trimming left V 1 base short and J 4 bases short, with 17 bases between. Germline CDR1 is MGHRA and CDR2 is YSYEKL. The chain's CDR3 is CASSQGYLSLDYEQYF. The CDR3 nucleotides read TGCGCCAGCAGCCAAGGATACCTCTCCTTGGATTACGAGCAGTACTTC.